The source of this T cell receptor (beta chain) is a study of somatic mutations in cytotoxic T cells in rheumatoid arthritis. Overall study results and limits: Only rheumatoid arthritis patients, not healthy controls, showed CD8+ clonality increasing with age. Any difference in CD8+ T-cell clonality between patients who had rheumatoid arthritis and healthy controls who were age-matched was not statistically significant.

Assay used: immunoSEQ multiplex PCR; TCRdb lists only in-frame clones, some missing. The profile covers around 16,000 clones, with around 80% appearing a single time and approximately 17% taken by the ten largest. With respect to this clone: The target antigen is unknown.

The ends lost 2 bases at V and 4 bases at J; junction bases unmatched: 5. Per the germline V gene, CDR1 is MNHEY and CDR2 is SMNVEV (reference sequence). This CDR3 has 15 amino acids. This TCR was recovered from a woman aged 45-60 years with rheumatoid arthritis. The chain joins TRBV27 to TRBJ2-1; TRBD2 aligns across 7 bases. Input material: CD8+ T cells sorted from blood. The CDR3 loop is CASSLKPSGYNEQFF. The CDR3 DNA reads as TGTGCCAGCAGTTTAAAGCCTAGCGGTTACAATGAGCAGTTCTTC.